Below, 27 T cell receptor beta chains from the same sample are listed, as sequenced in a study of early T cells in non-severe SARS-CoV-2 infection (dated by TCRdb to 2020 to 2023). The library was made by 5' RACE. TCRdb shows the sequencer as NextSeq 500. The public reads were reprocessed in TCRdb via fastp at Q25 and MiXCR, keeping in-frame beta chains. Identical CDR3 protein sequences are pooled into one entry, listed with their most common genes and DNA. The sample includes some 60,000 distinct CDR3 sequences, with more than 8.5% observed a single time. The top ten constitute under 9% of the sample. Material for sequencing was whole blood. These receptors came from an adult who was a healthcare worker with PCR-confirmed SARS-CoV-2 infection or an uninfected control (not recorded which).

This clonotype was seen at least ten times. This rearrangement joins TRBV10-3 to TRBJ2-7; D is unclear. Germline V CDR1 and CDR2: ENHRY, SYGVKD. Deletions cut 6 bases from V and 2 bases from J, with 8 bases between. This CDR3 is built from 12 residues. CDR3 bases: TGTGCCATCAGCCCAGCCCCCTACGAGCAGTACTTC. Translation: CAISPAPYEQYF.

CDR3 region: CASSPGLAGGTDTQYF. CDR3 coding DNA: TGTGCCAGCAGTCCCGGACTAGCGGGTGGCACAGATACGCAGTATTTT. The V call is TRBV12-3 or TRBV12-4, the J call TRBJ2-3; 11 bases agree with TRBD2. V was pared by 5 bases and J by 1 base, with 5 bases of the junction left unmatched. CDR3 length: 16 residues.

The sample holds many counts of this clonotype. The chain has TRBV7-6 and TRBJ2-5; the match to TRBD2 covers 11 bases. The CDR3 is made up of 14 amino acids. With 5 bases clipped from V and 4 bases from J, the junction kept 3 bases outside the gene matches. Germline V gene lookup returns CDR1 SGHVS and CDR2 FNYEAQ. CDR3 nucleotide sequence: TGTGCCAGCAGCCCCGGGACTAGCGGAGAGACCCAGTACTTC. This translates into CASSPGTSGETQYF.

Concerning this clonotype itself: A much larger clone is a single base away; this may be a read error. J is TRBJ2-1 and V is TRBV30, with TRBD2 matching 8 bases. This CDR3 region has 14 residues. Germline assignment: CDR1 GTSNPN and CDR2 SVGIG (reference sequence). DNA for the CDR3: TGTGCCCGGAGTGTATTACTAGCGGAAAATGAGCAGTTCTTC. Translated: CARSVLLAENEQFF.

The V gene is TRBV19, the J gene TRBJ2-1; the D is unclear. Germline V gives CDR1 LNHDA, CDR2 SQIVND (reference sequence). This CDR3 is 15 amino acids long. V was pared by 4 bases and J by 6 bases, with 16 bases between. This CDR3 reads CASSTFSTLANEQFF. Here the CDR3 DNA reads TGTGCCAGTAGTACCTTTAGCACCCTGGCCAATGAGCAGTTCTTC.

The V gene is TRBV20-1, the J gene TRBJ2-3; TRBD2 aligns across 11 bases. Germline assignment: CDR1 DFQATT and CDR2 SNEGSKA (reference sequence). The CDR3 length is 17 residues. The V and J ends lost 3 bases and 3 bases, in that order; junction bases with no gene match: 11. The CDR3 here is CSASPYSGRAGTDTQYF. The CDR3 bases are TGCAGTGCTAGCCCCTATAGCGGGAGGGCCGGGACAGATACGCAGTATTTT.

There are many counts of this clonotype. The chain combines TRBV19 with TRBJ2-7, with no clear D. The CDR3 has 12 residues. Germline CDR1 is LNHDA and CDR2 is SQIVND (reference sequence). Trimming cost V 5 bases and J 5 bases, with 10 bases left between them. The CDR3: CASSPSGDEQYF. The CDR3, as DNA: TGTGCCAGTAGTCCGTCGGGCGACGAGCAGTACTTC.

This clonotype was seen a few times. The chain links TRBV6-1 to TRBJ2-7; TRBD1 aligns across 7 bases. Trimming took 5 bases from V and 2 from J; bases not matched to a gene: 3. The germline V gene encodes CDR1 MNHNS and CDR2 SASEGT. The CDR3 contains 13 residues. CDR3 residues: CASSPGQPYEQYF. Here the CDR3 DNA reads TGTGCCAGCAGTCCGGGACAGCCCTACGAGCAGTACTTC.

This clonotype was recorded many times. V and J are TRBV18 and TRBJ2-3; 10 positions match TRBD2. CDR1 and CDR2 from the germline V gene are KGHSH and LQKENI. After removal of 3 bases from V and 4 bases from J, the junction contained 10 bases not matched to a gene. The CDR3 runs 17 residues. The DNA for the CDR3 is TGTGCCAGCTCACCTTCCAGAGCGGGAGGGCCCCCAGATACGCAGTATTTT. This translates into CASSPSRAGGPPDTQYF. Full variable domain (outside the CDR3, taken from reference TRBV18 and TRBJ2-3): NAGVMQNPRHLVRRRGQEARLRCSPMKGHSHVYWYRQLPEEGLKFMVYLQKENIIDESGMPKERFSAEFPKEGPSILRIQQVVRGDSAAYFCASSPSRAGGPPDTQYFGPGTRLTVL.

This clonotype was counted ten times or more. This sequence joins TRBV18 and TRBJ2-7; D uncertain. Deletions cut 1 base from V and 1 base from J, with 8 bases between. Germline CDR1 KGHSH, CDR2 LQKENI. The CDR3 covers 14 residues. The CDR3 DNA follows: TGTGCCAGCTCACCACGGCCGTCATCCTACGAGCAGTACTTC. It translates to CASSPRPSSYEQYF.

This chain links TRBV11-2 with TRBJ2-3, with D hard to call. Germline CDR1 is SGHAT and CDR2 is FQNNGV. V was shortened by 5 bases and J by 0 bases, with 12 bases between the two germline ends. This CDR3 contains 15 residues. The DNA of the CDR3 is TGTGCCAGCAGCCCTACCCCCGCTAGCACAGATACGCAGTATTTT. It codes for CASSPTPASTDTQYF.

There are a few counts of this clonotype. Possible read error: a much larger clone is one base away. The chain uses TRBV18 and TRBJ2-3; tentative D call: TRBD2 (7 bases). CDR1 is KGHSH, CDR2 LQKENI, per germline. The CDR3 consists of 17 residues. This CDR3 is CVSSPPSGGPSTDTQYF. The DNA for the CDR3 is TGTGTCAGCTCACCCCCATCCGGGGGGCCTAGCACAGATACGCAGTATTTT.

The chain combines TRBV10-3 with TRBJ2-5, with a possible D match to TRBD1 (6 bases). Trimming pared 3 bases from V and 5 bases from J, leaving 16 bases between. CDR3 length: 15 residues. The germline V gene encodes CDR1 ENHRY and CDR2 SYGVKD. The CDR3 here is CAISDRSKGDETQYF. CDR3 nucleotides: TGTGCCATCAGTGACCGAAGCAAGGGGGACGAGACCCAGTACTTC.

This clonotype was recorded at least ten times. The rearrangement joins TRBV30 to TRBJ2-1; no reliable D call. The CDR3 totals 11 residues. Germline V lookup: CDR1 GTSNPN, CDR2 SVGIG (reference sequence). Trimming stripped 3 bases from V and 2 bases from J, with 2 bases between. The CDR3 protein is CAWSAYNEQFF. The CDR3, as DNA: TGTGCCTGGAGCGCCTACAATGAGCAGTTCTTC.

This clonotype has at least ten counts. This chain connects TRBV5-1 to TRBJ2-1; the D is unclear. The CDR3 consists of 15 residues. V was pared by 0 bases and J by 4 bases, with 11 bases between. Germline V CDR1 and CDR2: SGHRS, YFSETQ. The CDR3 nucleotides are TGCGCCAGCAGCTTGGTCCTCGGCGAGTACAATGAGCAGTTCTTC. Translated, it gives CASSLVLGEYNEQFF.

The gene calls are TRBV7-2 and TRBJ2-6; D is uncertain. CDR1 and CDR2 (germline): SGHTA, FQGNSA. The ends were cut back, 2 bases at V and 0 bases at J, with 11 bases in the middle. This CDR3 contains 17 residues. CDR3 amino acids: CASSLNRLNSGANVLTF. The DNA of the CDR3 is TGTGCCAGCAGCTTAAACAGACTGAACTCTGGGGCCAACGTCCTGACTTTC.

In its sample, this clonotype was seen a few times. CDR3 nucleotide sequence: TGTGCCAGCAGCGACAGGTTCAACTATGGCTACACCTTC. This codes for CASSDRFNYGYTF. V usage is TRBV7-8 and J usage is TRBJ1-2; D may be TRBD1 (6 bases). Trimming pared 5 bases from V and 2 bases from J, leaving 9 bases between. CDR1 is SGHVS, CDR2 FQNEAQ, per germline. CDR3 length: 13 amino acids. Full variable domain (rest looked up from reference TRBV7-8 and TRBJ1-2): GAGVSQSPRYKVAKRGQDVALRCDPISGHVSLFWYQQALGQGPEFLTYFQNEAQLDKSGLPSDRFFAERPEGSVSTLKIQRTQQEDSAVYLCASSDRFNYGYTFGSGTRLTVV.

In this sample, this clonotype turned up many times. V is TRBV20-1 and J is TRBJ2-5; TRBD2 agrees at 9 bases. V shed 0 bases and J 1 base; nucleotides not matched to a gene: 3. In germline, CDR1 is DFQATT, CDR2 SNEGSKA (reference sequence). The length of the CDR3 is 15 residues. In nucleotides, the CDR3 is TGCAGTGCTAGAGAAGCGGGAGGAGGCCAAGAGACCCAGTACTTC. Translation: CSAREAGGGQETQYF.

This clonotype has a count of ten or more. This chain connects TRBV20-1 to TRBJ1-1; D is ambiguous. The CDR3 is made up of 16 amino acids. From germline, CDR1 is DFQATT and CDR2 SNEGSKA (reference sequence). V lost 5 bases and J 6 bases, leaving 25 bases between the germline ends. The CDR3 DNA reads TGCAGTGCTTGGATCATAGACACGATTAGATTGGCTGAAGCTTTCTTT. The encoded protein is CSAWIIDTIRLAEAFF.

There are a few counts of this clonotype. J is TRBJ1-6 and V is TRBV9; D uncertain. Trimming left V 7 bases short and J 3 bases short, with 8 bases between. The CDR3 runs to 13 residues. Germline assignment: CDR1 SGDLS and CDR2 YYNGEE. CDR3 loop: CASGLIYNSPLHF. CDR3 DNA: TGTGCCAGCGGACTTATCTATAATTCACCCCTCCACTTT.

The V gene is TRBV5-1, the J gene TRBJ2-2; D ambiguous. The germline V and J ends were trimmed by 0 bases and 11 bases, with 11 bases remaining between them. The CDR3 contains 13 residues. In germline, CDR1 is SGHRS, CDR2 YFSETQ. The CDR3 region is CASSLETGLELFF. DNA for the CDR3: TGCGCCAGCAGCTTGGAGACTGGCTTAGAGCTGTTTTTT.

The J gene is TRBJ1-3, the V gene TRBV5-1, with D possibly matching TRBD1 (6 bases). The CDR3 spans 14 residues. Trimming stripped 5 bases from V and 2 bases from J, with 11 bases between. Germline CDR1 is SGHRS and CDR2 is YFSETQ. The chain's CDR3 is CASREGQPGNTIYF. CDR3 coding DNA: TGCGCCAGCAGAGAGGGACAACCTGGAAACACCATATATTTT. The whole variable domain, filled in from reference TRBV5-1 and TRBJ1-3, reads KAGVTQTPRYLIKTRGQQVTLSCSPISGHRSVSWYQQTPGQGLQFLFEYFSETQRNKGNFPGRFSGRQFSNSRSEMNVSTLELGDSALYLCASREGQPGNTIYFGEGSWLTVV.

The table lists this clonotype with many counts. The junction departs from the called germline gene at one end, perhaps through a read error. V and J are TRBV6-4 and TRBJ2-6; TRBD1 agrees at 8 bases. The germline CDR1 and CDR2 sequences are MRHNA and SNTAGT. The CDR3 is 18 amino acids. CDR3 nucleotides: TGTGCCAGCAGTAACTCGACAGGGGCGATCTCTGGGGCCAACGTCCTGACTTTC. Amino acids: CASSNSTGAISGANVLTF.

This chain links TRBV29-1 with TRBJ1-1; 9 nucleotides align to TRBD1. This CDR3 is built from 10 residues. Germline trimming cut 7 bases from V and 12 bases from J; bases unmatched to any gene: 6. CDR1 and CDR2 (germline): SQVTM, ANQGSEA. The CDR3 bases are TGCAGCGGCATGGACAGGGGACCTTTCTTT. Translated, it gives CSGMDRGPFF.

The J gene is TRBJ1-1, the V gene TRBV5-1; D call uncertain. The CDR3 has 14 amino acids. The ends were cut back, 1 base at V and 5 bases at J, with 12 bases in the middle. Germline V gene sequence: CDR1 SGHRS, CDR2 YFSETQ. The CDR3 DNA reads TGCGCCAGCAGCTTGAACCCCCTCCTAACTGAAGCTTTCTTT. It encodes CASSLNPLLTEAFF.

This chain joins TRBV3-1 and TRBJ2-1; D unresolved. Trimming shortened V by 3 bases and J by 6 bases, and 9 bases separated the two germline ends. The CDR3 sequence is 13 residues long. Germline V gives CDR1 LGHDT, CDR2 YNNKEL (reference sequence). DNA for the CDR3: TGTGCCAGCAGCCAGATACCCTCCAATGAGCAGTTCTTC. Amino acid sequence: CASSQIPSNEQFF.

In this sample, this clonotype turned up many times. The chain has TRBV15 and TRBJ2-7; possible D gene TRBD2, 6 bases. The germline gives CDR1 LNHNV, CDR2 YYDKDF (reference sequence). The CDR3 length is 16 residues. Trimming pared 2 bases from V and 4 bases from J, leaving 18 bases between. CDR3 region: CATSRTRGTEGYEQYF. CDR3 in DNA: TGTGCCACCAGCAGAACTCGCGGGACCGAGGGTTACGAGCAGTACTTC. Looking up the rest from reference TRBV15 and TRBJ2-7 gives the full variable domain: DAMVIQNPRYQVTQFGKPVTLSCSQTLNHNVMYWYQQKSSQAPKLLFHYYDKDFNNEADTPDNFQSRRPNTSFCFLDIRSPGLGDTAMYLCATSRTRGTEGYEQYFGPGTRLTVT.